These 4 T cell receptor beta chains originate from one sample sequenced in a study of blood T cell repertoires in COVID-19. Clones were read by immunoSEQ multiplex PCR, and TCRdb kept only the in-frame ones, dropping some. Here the sample spans 250,000 to 300,000 clones, around 80% being singletons. Sequencing input: peripheral blood. The receptors derive from a man in his 60s with acute or convalescent COVID-19.

The chain couples TRBV11-2 to TRBJ2-1; 7 bases map to TRBD2. J gave up 8 bases and V 1 base, and 8 bases lay outside the gene matches. CDR1 is SGHAT and CDR2 is FQNNGV in the germline V gene. This CDR3 has 15 residues. The CDR3 reads CASSLAGRDLDEQFF. The CDR3, as DNA: TGTGCCAGCAGCTTAGCGGGGAGGGACTTGGATGAGCAGTTCTTC. The variable domain in full, with the rest retrieved from reference TRBV11-2 and TRBJ2-1, is EAGVAQSPRYKIIEKRQSVAFWCNPISGHATLYWYQQILGQGPKLLIQFQNNGVVDDSQLPKDRFSAERLKGVDSTLKIQPAKLEDSAVYLCASSLAGRDLDEQFFGPGTRLTVL.

The chain couples TRBV7-6 to TRBJ2-7; 9 bases map to TRBD1. The CDR3 spans 15 residues. Germline assignment: CDR1 SGHVS and CDR2 FNYEAQ. Trimming took 2 bases from V and 2 from J; bases not matched to a gene: 4. The CDR3 nucleotides read TGTGCCAGCAGCTTAACCGGGACAGGGCCCTACGAGCAGTACTTC. Its translation: CASSLTGTGPYEQYF.

The chain recombines TRBV27 with TRBJ2-7, with 7 bases aligning to TRBD1. Trimming cost V 3 bases and J 6 bases; bases outside gene matches: 8. There are 14 residues in the CDR3. Germline values: CDR1 MNHEY, CDR2 SMNVEV (reference sequence). The CDR3 region has the DNA TGTGCCAGCAGTTTCCTGACAGGGACGGGCGAGCAGTACTTC. Protein sequence: CASSFLTGTGEQYF.

CDR3 sequence (DNA): TGTGCCAGCAGCTTCGGGCGGGGGGGCTCCTACGAGCAGTACTTC. Amino acids: CASSFGRGGSYEQYF. The chain couples TRBV7-2 to TRBJ2-7; 9 bases align to TRBD2. Losses at the gene ends were 3 bases for V and 0 bases for J; bases not matched to a gene: 3. The CDR3 length is 15 residues. Germline loops: CDR1 SGHTA, CDR2 FQGNSA.